This entry is about one T cell receptor (beta chain). Authors' data handling: Estimation of nucleated cell counts was performed using reference gene primer amplification. Sequencing was performed with immunoSEQ multiplex PCR; in TCRdb, only in-frame clones are kept and a portion is missing. That table supplies the V and J calls and clone size; D and trimming were determined from the DNA. Among hundreds of thousands of clones, 86% were seen once, and the ten largest hold 1.4% to 1.5%. Trimming at V came to 3 bases and at J to 7 bases, leaving 9 bases not matched to a gene. The CDR3 is made up of 16 amino acids. Germline CDR1 and CDR2: KGHDR and SFDVKD. The sample comes from a study of blood T cell repertoires in COVID-19. Study summary: Material from acute and convalescent COVID-19 was sourced from the United States, Italy and Spain. In each case, the material was cDNA or gDNA derived from T cells, B-cell-depleted T cells, or PBMCs.

The V gene is TRBV24-1, the J gene TRBJ1-4; the match to TRBD1 covers 8 bases. This clonotype was obtained from a woman in her twenties or thirties with active or convalescent COVID-19. Sequenced sample: peripheral blood. Here the CDR3 reads CATSDGRTGGTEKLFF. CDR3 in DNA: TGTGCCACCAGTGATGGACGTACAGGGGGAACTGAAAAACTGTTTTTT.